This record concerns one T cell receptor beta chain sequence. Its antigen is undetermined. The germline V gene has CDR1 SGHTA and CDR2 FQGTGA. V shed 2 bases and J shed 6 bases, with 1 base lying between them. This CDR3 has 11 residues. The data were taken from a study of vaccination and CD4 T cells after COVID-19. Study-wide background: Three convalescent patients gave samples at day 14 post-vaccination, and they were sampled again at days 161 to 241 post-vaccination.

Time point reported: late sampling 161 to 241 days after vaccination in three convalescent patients. Study-level findings and limits: Median SARS-CoV-2-reactive clonotype numbers went up from approximately 23 to 38, but not significantly.

TCRdb ran MiXCR on the PCR reads and lists one entry per CDR3 protein. The top ten hold roughly 6.2% of the sample, which has 30,000 to 40,000 distinct CDR3 sequences, 35% to 45% seen once. The TCR was taken from a human donor who had recovered from COVID-19. This chain joins TRBV7-3 and TRBJ2-2; D gene ambiguous. Source: CD4+ T cells from blood, taken about 7 months after SARS-CoV-2 vaccination. CDR3 region: CASSLSGELFF. Written as DNA, the CDR3 is TGTGCCAGCAGCTTATCCGGGGAGCTGTTTTTT.